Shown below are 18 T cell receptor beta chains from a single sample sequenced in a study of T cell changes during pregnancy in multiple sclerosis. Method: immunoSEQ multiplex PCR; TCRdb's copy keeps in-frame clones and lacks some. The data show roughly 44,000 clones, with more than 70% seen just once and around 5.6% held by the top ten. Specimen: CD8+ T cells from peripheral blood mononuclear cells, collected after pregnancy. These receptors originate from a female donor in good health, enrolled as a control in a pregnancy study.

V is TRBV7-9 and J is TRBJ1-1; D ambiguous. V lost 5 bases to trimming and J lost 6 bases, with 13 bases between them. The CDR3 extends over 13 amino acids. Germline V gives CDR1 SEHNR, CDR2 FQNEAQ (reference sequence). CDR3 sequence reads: CASSLAREAEAFF. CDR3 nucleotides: TGTGCCAGCAGCCTCGCGCGGGAGGCTGAAGCTTTCTTT.

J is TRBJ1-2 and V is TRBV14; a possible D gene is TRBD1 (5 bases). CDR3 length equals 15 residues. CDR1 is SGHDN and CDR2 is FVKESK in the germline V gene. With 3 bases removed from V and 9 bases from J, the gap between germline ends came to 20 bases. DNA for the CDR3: TGTGCCAGCAGCCATCATGACAGTGGCGTAGATCGCTACACCTTC. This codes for CASSHHDSGVDRYTF.

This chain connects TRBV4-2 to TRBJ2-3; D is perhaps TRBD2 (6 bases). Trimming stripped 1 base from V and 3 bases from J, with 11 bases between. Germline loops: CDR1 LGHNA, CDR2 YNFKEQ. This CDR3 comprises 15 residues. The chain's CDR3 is CASSQGTGGTDTQYF. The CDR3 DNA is TGTGCCAGCAGCCAAGGGACCGGGGGTACAGATACGCAGTATTTT.

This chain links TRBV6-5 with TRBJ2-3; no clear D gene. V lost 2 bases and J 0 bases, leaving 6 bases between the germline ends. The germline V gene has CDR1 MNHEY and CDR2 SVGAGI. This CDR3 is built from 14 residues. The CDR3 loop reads CASSYRFSTDTQYF. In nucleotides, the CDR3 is TGTGCCAGCAGTTACCGGTTTAGCACAGATACGCAGTATTTT.

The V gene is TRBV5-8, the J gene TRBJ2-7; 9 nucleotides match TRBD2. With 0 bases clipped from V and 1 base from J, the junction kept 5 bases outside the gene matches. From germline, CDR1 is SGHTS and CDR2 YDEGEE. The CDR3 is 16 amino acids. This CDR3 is CASSLAPSGVSYEQYF. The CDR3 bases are TGTGCCAGCAGCTTGGCCCCTAGCGGGGTATCCTACGAGCAGTACTTC. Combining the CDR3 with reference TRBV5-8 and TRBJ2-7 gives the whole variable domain EAGVTQSPTHLIKTRGQQATLRCSPISGHTSVYWYQQALGLGLQFLLWYDEGEERNRGNFPPRFSGRQFPNYSSELNVNALELEDSALYLCASSLAPSGVSYEQYFGPGTRLTVT.

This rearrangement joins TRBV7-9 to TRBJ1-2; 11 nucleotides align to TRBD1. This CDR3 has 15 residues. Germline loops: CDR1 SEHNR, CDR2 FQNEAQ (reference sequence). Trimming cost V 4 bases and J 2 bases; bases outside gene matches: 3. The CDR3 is CASSSGQGVNYGYTF. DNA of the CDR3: TGTGCCAGCAGCTCGGGACAGGGGGTCAACTATGGCTACACCTTC.

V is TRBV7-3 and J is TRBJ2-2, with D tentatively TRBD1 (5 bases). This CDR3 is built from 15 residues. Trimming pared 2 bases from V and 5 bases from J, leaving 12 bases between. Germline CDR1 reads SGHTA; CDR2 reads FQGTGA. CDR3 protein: CASSLAGSVTGELFF. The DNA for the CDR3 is TGTGCCAGCAGCTTAGCAGGGTCAGTTACCGGGGAGCTGTTTTTT.

The CDR3 DNA reads as TGTGCCAGCAGCTTGGCAACAGGGCAAGAGACCCAGTACTTC. Amino acid sequence: CASSLATGQETQYF. The chain carries TRBV5-6 and TRBJ2-5; tentatively, D is TRBD1 (6 bases). The V gene lost 0 bases and the J gene lost 2 bases, with 8 bases spanning the gap. The CDR3 runs 14 residues. Germline-derived CDR1 and CDR2 are SGHDT and YYEEEE.

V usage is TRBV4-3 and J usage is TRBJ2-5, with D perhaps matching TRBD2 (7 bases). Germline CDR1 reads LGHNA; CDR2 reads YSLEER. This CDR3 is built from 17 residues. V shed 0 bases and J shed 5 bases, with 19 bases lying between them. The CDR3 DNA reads TGCGCCAGCAGCCAAGATCTGGGAGGGGGGGCCGCGGAGACCCAGTACTTC. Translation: CASSQDLGGGAAETQYF.

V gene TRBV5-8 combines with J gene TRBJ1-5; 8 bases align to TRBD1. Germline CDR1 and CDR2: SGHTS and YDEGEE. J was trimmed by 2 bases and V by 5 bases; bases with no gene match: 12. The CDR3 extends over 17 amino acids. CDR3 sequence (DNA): TGTGCCAGCAGTCCGGGACAGGTGAACCTGGGCAATCAGCCCCAGCATTTT. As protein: CASSPGQVNLGNQPQHF.

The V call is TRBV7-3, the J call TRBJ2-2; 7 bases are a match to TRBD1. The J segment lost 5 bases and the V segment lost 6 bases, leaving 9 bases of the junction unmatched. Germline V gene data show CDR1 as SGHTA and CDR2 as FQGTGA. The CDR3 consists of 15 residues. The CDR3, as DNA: TGTGCCAGCAGAAGGGGGCAGGGTGCAACCGGGGAGCTGTTTTTT. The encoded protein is CASRRGQGATGELFF.

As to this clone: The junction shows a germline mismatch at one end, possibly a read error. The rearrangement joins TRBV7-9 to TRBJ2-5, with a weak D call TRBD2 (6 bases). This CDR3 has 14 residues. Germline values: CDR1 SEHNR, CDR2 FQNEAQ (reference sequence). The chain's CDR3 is CASSLETSRETQYF. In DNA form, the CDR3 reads TGTGCCAGCAGTTTAGAGACTAGTCGGGAGACCCAGTACTTC.

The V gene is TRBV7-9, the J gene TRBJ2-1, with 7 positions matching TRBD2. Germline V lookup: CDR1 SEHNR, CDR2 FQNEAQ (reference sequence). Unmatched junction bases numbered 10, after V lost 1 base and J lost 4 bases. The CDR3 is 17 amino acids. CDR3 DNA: TGTGCCAGCAGCTTAGAGTCGTCAGGGAGGGGATACAATGAGCAGTTCTTC. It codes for CASSLESSGRGYNEQFF.

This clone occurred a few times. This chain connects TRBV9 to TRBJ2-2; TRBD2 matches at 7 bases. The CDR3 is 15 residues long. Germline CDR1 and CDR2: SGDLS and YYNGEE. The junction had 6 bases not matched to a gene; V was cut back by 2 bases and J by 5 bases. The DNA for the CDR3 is TGTGCCAGCAGCGTGGGGGGGATTGGTACCGGGGAGCTGTTTTTT. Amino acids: CASSVGGIGTGELFF.

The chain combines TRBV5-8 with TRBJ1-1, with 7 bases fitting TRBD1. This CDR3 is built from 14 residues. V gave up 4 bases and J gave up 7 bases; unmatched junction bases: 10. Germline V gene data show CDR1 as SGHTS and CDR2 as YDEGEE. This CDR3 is CASSQAGGRDEAFF. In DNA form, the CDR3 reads TGTGCCAGCAGCCAAGCAGGGGGACGGGATGAAGCTTTCTTT.

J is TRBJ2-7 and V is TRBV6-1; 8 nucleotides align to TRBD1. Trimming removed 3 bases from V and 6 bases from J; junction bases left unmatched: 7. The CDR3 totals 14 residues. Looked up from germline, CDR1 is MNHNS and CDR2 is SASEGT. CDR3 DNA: TGTGCCAGCAGTGATTTGGACAGGGATCTCGAGCAGTACTTC. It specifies CASSDLDRDLEQYF.

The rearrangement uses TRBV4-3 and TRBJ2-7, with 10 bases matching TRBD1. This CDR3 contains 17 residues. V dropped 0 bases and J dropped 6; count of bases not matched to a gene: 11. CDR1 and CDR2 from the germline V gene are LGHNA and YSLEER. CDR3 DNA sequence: TGCGCCAGCAGCCAAGACTCGACTCTCGGGACAGGGGCCGAGCAGTACTTC. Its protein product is CASSQDSTLGTGAEQYF.

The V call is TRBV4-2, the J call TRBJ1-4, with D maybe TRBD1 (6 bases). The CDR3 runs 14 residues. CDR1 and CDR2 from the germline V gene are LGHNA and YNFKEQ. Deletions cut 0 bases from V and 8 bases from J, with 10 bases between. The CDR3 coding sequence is TGTGCCAGCAGCCAAGATACAGGGTGGGAAAAACTGTTTTTT. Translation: CASSQDTGWEKLFF.